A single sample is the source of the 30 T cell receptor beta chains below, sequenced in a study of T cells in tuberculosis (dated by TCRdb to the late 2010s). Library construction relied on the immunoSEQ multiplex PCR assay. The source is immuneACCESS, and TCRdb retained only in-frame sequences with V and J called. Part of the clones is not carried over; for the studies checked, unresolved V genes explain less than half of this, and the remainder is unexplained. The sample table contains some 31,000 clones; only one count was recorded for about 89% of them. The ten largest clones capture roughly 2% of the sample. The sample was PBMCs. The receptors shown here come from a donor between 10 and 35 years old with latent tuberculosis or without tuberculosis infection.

The CDR3 is CASSRNRGGTEAFF. The CDR3 DNA is TGTGCCAGCAGCCGGAACAGGGGGGGCACTGAAGCTTTCTTT. V and J are TRBV7-2 and TRBJ1-1; 8 bases map to TRBD1. V was clipped by 5 bases and J by 4 bases; unmatched bases: 6. Per the germline V gene, CDR1 is SGHTA and CDR2 is FQGNSA. The CDR3 is 14 amino acids.

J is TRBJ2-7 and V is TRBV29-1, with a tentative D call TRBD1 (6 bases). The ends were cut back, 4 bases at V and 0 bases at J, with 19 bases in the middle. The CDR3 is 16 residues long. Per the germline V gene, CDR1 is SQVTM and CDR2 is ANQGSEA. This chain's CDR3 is CSVVGWRQESSYEQYF. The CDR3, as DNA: TGCAGCGTTGTCGGGTGGAGACAGGAGAGCTCCTACGAGCAGTACTTC.

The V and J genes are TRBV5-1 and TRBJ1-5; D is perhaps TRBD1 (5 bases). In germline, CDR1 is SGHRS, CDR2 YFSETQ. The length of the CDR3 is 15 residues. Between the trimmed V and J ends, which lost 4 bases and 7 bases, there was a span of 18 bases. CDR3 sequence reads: CASSPEAGPHQPQHF. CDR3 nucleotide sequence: TGCGCCAGCAGCCCAGAGGCAGGGCCTCACCAGCCCCAGCATTTT.

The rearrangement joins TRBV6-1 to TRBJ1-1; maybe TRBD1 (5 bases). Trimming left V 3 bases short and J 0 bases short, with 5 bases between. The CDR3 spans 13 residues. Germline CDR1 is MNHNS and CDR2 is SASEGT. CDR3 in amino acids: CASSDRVNTEAFF. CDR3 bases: TGTGCCAGCAGTGACAGGGTGAACACTGAAGCTTTCTTT.

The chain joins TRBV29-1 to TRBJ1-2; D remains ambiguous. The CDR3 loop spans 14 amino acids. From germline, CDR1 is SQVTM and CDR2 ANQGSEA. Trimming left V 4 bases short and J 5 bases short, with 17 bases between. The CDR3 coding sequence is TGCAGCGTTGGACGAGAGGGCGGGATATATGGCTACACCTTC. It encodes CSVGREGGIYGYTF.

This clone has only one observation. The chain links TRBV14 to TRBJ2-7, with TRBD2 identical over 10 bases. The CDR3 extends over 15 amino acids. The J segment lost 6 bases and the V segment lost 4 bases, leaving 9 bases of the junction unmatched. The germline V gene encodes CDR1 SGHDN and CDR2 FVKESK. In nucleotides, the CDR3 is TGTGCCAGCAGCCTCGAGCGGGAGGGCCTGGGCGAGCAGTACTTC. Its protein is CASSLEREGLGEQYF.

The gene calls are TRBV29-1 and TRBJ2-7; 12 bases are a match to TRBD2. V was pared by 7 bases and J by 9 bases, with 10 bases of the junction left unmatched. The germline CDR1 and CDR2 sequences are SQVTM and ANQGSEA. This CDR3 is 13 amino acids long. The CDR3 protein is CSARLAGARGQYF. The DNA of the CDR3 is TGCAGCGCTAGACTAGCGGGAGCCCGGGGGCAGTACTTC.

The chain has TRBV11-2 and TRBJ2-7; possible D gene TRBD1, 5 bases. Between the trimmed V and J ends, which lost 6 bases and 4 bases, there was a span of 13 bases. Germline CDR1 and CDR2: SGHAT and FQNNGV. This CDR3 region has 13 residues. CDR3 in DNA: TGTGCCAGCAGTCACCAGGGAAAATACGAGCAGTACTTC. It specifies CASSHQGKYEQYF.

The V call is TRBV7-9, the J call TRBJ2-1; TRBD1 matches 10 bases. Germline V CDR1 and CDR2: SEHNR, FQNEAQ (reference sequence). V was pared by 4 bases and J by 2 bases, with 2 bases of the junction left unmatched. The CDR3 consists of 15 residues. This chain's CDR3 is CASSSTGGTYNEQFF. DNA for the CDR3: TGTGCCAGCAGCTCGACAGGGGGCACCTACAATGAGCAGTTCTTC.

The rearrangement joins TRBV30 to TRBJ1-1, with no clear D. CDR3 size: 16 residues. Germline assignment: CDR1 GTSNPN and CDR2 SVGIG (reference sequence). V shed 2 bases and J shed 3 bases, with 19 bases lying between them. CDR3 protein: CAWSFLMPVRDTEAFF. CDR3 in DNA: TGTGCCTGGAGTTTCTTAATGCCAGTACGGGACACTGAAGCTTTCTTT.

CDR3 DNA sequence: TGTGCCTGGAGTGTACTGGGCGGGAGGGTCCATGAGCAGTTCTTC. Translated, it gives CAWSVLGGRVHEQFF. The rearrangement joins TRBV30 to TRBJ2-1; 9 bases align to TRBD2. Germline lookup yields CDR1 GTSNPN and CDR2 SVGIG (reference sequence). The CDR3 spans 15 residues. The V gene end was trimmed by 0 bases and the J gene end by 8 bases; junction bases not matched to a gene: 8.

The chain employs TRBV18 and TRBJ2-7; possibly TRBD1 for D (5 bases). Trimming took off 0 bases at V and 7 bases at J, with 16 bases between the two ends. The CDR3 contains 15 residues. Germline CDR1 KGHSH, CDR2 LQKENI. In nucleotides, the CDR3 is TGTGCCAGCTCACCACCCTCAGGGAAGGGGCGGGAGCAGTACTTC. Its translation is CASSPPSGKGREQYF.

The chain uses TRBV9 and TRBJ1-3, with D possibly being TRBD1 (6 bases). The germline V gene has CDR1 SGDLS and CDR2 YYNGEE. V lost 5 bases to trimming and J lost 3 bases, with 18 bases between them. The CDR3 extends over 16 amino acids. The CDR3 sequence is CASRPGTGNLGNTIYF. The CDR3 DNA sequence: TGTGCCAGCAGGCCCGGCACAGGGAACCTTGGAAACACCATATATTTT.

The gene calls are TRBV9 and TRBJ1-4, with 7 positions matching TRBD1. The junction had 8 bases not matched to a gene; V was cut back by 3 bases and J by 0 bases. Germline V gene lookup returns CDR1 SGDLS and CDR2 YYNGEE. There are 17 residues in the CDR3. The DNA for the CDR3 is TGTGCCAGCAGCGCAAGGACAGGCCTCGCAACTAATGAAAAACTGTTTTTT. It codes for CASSARTGLATNEKLFF.

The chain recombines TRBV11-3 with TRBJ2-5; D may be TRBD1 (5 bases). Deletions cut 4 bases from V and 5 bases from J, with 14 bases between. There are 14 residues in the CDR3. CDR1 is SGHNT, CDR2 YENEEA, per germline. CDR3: CASSSGMGLETQYF. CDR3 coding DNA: TGTGCCAGCAGCTCCGGAATGGGGCTGGAGACCCAGTACTTC.

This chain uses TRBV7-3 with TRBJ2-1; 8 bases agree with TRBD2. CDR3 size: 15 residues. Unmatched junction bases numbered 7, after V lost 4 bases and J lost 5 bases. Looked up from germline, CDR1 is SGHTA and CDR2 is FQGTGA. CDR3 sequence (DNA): TGTGCCAGCAGCTCATCCGGGACTAGGGACAATGAGCAGTTCTTC. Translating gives CASSSSGTRDNEQFF.

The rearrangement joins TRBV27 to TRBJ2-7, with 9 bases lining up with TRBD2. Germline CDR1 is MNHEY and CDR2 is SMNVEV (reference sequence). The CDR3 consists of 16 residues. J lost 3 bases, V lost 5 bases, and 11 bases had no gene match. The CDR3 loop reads CASSIQGLATFYEQYF. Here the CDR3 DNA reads TGTGCCAGCAGTATACAGGGACTAGCTACCTTCTACGAGCAGTACTTC.

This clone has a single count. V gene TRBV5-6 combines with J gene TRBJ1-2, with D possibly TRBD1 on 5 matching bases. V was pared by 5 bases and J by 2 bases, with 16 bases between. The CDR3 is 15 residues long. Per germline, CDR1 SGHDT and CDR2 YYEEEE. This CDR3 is CASSLGSGGNYGYTF. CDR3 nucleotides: TGTGCCAGCAGTCTCGGATCTGGGGGGAACTATGGCTACACCTTC.

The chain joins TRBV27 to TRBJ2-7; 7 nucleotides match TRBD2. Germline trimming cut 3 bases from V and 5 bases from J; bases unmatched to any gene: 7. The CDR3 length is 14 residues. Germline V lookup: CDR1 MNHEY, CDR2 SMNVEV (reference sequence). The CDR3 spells CASSFGGGIDEQYF. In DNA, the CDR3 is TGTGCCAGCAGTTTTGGGGGAGGGATCGACGAGCAGTACTTC.

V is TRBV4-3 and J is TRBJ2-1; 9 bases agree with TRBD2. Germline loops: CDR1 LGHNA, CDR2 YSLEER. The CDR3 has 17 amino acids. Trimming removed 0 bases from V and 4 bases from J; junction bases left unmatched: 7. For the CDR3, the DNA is TGCGCCAGCAGCCAAGAAAGCCACCTAGCGGGGTACAATGAGCAGTTCTTC. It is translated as CASSQESHLAGYNEQFF.

Here the CDR3 reads CSAIVGGFTEAFF. The DNA for the CDR3 is TGCAGCGCTATAGTGGGAGGGTTTACTGAAGCTTTCTTT. V is TRBV29-1 and J is TRBJ1-1; D call uncertain. This CDR3 comprises 13 residues. Trimming left V 7 bases short and J 5 bases short, with 17 bases between. CDR1 and CDR2 (germline): SQVTM, ANQGSEA.

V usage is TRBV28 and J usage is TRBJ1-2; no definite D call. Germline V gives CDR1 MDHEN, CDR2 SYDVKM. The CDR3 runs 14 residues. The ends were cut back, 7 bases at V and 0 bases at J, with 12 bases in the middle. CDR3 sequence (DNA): TGTGCCAGCACCAGCCGGCGGACTAACTATGGCTACACCTTC. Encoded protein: CASTSRRTNYGYTF.

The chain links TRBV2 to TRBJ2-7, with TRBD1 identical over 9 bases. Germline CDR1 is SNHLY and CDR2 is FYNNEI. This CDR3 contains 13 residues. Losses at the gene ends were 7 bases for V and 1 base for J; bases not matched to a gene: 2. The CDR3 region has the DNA TGTGCCAGCAAGGACAGGGGATCCTACGAGCAGTACTTC. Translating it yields CASKDRGSYEQYF.

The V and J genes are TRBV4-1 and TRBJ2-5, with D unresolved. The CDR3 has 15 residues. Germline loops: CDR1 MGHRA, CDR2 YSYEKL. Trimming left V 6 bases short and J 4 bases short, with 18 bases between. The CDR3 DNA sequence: TGCGCCAGCAGACAAAAAGGTCTAAACAGAGAGACCCAGTACTTC. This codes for CASRQKGLNRETQYF.

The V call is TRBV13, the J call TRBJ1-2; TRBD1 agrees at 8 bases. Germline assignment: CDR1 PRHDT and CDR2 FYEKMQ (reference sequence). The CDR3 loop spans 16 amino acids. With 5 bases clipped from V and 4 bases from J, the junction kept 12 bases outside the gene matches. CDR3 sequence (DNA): TGTGCCAGCAGCCTAGAGGGACAGGCGTACTCCTATGGCTACACCTTC. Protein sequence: CASSLEGQAYSYGYTF.

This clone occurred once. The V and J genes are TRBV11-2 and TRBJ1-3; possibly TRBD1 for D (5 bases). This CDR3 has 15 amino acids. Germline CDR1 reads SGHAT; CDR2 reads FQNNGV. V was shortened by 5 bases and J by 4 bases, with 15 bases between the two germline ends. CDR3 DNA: TGTGCCAGCAGCCGGACACCAAAGGACGGAAACACCATATATTTT. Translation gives CASSRTPKDGNTIYF.

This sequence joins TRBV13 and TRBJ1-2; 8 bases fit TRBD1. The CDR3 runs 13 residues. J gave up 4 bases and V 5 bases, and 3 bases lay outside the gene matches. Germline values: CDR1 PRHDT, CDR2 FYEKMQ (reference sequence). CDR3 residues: CASSQGAGYGYTF. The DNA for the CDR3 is TGTGCCAGCAGCCAGGGGGCAGGCTATGGCTACACCTTC.

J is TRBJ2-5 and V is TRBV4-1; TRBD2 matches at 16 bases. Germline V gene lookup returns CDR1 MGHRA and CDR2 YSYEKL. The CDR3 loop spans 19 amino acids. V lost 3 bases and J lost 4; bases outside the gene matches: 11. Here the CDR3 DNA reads TGCGCCAGCAGCCACACGCTACCGGGACTAGCGGGAGGGAGAGAGACCCAGTACTTC. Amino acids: CASSHTLPGLAGGRETQYF.

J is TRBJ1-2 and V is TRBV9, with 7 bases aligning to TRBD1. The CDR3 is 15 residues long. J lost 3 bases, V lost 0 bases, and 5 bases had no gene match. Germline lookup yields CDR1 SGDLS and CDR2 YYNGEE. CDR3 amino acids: CASSVGTGDYYGYTF. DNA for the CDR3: TGTGCCAGCAGCGTAGGAACAGGGGACTACTATGGCTACACCTTC.

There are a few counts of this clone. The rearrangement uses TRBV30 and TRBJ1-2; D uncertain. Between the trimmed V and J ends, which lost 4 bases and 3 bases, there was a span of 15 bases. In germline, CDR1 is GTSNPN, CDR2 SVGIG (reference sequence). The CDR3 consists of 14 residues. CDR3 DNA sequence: TGTGCCTGGACCCACGGGAGTGGAGACTATGGCTACACCTTC. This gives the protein CAWTHGSGDYGYTF.